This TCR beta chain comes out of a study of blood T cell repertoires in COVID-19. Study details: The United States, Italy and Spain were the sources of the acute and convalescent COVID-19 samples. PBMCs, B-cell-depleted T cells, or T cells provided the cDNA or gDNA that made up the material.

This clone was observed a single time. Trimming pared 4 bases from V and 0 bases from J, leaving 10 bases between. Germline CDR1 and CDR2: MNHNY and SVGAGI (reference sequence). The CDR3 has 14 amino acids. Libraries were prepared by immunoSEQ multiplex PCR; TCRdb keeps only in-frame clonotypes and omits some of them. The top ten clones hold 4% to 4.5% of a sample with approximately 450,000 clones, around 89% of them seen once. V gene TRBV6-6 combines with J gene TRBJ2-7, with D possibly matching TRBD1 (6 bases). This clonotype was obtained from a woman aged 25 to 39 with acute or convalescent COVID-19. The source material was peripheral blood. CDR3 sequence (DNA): TGTGCCAGCAGTTTCCGGGACACCTCCTACGAGCAGTACTTC. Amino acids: CASSFRDTSYEQYF.